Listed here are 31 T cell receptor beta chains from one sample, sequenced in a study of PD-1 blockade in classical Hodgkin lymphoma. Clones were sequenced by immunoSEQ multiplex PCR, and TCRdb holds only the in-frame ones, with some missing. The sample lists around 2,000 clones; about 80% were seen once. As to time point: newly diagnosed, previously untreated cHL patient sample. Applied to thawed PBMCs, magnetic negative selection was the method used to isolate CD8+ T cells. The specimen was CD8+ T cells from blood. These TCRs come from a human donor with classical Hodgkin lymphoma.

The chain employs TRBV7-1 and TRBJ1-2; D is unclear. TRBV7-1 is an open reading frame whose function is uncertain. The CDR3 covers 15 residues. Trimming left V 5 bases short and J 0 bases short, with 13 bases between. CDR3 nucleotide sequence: TGTGCCAGCAGCCTAACCCGGACGGCTAACTATGGCTACACCTTC. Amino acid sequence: CASSLTRTANYGYTF.

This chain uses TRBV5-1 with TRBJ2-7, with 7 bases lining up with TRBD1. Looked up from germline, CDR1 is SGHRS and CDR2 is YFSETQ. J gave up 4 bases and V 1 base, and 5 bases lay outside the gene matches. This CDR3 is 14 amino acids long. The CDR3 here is CASSLLSRGYEQYF. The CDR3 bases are TGCGCCAGCAGCTTGTTGAGCAGGGGGTACGAGCAGTACTTC.

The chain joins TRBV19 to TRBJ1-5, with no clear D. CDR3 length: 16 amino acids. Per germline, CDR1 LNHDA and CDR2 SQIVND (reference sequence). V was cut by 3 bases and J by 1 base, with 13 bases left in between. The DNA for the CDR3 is TGTGCCAGTAGTATCGGCTATCGGGCGAGCAATCAGCCCCAGCATTTT. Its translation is CASSIGYRASNQPQHF.

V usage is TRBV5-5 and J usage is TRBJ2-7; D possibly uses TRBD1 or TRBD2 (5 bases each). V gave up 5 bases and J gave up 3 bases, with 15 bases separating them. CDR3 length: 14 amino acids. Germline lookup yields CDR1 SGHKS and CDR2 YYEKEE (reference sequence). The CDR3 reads CASSQDKGVYEQYF. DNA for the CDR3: TGTGCCAGCAGTCAGGACAAGGGAGTCTACGAGCAGTACTTC.

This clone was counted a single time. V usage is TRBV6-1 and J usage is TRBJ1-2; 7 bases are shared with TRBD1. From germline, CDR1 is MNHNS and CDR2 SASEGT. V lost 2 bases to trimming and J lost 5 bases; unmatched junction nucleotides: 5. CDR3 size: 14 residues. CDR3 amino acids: CASSEHRGVYGYTF. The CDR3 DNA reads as TGTGCCAGCAGTGAACACAGGGGAGTTTATGGCTACACCTTC.

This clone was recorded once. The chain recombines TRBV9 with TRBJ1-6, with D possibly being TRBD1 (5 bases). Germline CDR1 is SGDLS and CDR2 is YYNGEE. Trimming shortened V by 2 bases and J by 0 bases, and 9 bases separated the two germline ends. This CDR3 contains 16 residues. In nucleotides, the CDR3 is TGTGCCAGCAGCGTTGACAGCAGCTCCTATAATTCACCCCTCCACTTT. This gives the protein CASSVDSSSYNSPLHF.

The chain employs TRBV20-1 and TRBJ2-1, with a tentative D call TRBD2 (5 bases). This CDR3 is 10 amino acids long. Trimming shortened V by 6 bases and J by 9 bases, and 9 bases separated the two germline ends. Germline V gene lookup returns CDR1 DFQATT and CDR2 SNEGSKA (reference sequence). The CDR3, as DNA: TGCAGTGCGAGGAGCGGTGAGCAGTTCTTC. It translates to CSARSGEQFF.

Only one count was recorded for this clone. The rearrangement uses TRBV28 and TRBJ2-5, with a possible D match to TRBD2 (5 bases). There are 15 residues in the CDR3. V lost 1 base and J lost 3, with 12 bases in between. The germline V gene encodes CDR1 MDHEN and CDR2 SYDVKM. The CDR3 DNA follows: TGTGCCAGCAGTTTATCTAGGAGGAAGAAAGAGACCCAGTACTTC. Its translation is CASSLSRRKKETQYF.

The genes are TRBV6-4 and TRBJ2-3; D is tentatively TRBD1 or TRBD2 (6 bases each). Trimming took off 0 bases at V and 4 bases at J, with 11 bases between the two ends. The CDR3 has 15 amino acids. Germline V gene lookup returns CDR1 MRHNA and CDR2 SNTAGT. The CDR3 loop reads CASSDSGGRADTQYF. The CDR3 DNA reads TGTGCCAGCAGTGACTCTGGGGGGCGGGCAGATACGCAGTATTTT.

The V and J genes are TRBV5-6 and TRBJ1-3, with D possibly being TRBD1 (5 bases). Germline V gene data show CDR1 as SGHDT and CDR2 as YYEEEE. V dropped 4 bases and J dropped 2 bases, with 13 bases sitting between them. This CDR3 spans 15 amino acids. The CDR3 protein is CASSAGTRPGNTIYF. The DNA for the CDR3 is TGTGCCAGCAGCGCCGGGACCCGGCCTGGAAACACCATATATTTT.

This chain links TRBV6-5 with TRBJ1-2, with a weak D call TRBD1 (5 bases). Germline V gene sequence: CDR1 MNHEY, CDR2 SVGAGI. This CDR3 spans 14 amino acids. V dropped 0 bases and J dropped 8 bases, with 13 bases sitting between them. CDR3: CASSYSRQGRGYTF. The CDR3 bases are TGTGCCAGCAGTTACTCACGGCAGGGTCGAGGCTACACCTTC.

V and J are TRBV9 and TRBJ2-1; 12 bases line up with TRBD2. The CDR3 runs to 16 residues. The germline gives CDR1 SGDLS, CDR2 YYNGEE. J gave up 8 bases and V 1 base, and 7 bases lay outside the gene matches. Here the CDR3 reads CASSVSGTSGPHEQFF. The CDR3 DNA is TGTGCCAGCAGCGTATCCGGGACTAGCGGGCCTCATGAGCAGTTCTTC. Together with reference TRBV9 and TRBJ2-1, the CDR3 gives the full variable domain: DSGVTQTPKHLITATGQRVTLRCSPRSGDLSVYWYQQSLDQGLQFLIQYYNGEERAKGNILERFSAQQFPDLHSELNLSSLELGDSALYFCASSVSGTSGPHEQFFGPGTRLTVL.

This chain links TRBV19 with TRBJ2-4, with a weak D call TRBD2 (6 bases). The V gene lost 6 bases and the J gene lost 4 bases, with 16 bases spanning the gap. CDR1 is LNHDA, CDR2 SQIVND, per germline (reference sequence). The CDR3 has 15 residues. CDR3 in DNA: TGTGCCAGTAGAGCTACGTACGGGACTAAAAACATTCAGTACTTC. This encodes CASRATYGTKNIQYF.

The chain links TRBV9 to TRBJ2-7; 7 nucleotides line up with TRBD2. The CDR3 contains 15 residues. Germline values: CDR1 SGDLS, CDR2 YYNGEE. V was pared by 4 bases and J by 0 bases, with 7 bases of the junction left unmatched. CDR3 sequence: CASSPWLAGSYEQYF. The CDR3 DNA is TGTGCCAGCAGCCCATGGTTAGCGGGCTCCTACGAGCAGTACTTC.

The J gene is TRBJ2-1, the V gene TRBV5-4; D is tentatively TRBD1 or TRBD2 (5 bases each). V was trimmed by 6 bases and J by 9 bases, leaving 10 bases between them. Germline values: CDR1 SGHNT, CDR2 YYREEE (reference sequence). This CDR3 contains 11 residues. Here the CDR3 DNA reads TGTGCCAGCACTGAGGGACGTGAGCAGTTCTTC. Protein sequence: CASTEGREQFF.

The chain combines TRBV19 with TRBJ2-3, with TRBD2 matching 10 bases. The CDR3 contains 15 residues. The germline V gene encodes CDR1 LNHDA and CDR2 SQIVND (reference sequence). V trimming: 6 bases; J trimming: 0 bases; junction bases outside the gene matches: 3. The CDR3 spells CASRTSGISTDTQYF. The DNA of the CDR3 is TGTGCCAGTAGAACTAGCGGGATTAGCACAGATACGCAGTATTTT.

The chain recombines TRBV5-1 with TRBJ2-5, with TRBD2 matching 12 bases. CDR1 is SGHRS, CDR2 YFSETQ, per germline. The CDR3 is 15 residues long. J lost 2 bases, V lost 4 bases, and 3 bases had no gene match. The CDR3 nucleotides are TGCGCCAGCAGCAACGGACTAGCGGGACAAGAGACCCAGTACTTC. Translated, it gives CASSNGLAGQETQYF.

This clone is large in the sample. The CDR3 protein is CASSPRTRVGYEQYF. For the CDR3, the DNA is TGCGCCAGCAGCCCCCGGACCAGGGTTGGCTACGAGCAGTACTTC. The J gene is TRBJ2-7, the V gene TRBV5-1; perhaps TRBD1 as D (5 bases). Trimming shortened V by 4 bases and J by 3 bases, and 17 bases separated the two germline ends. This CDR3 spans 15 amino acids. Germline CDR1 and CDR2: SGHRS and YFSETQ.

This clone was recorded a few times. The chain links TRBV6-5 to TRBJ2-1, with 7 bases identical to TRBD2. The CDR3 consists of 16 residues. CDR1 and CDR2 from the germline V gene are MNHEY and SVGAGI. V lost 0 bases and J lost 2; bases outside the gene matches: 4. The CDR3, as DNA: TGTGCCAGCAGTTACTCGTCGGGGGGAACCTACAATGAGCAGTTCTTC. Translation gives CASSYSSGGTYNEQFF.

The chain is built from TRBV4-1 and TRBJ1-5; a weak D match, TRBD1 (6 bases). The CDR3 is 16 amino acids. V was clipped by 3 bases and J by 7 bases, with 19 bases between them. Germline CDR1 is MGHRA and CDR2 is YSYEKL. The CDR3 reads CASSQNPGVQGQPQHF. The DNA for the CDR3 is TGCGCCAGCAGCCAGAACCCAGGGGTCCAAGGGCAGCCCCAGCATTTT.

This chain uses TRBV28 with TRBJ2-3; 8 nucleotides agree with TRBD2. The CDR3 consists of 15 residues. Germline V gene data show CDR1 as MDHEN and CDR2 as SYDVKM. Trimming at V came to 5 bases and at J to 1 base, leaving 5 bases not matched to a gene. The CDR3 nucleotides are TGTGCCAGCAGTCAATGGACTAGCCGCACAGATACGCAGTATTTT. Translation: CASSQWTSRTDTQYF.

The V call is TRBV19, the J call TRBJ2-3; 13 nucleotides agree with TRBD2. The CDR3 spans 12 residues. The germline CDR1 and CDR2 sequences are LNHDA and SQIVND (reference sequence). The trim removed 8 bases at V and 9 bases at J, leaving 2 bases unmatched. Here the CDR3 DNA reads TGTGCCAGTCGGGGACTAGCGGGAACGCAGTATTTT. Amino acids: CASRGLAGTQYF. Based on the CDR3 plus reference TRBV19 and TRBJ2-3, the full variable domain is DGGITQSPKYLFRKEGQNVTLSCEQNLNHDAMYWYRQDPGQGLRLIYYSQIVNDFQKGDIAEGYSVSREKKESFPLTVTSAQKNPTAFYLCASRGLAGTQYFGPGTRLTVL.

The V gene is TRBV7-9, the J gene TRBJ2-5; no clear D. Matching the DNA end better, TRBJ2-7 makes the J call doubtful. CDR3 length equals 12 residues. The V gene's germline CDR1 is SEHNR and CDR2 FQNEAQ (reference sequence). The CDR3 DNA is TGTGCCAGCAGCCAATCCTCCTACGAGCAGTACTTC. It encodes CASSQSSYEQYF.

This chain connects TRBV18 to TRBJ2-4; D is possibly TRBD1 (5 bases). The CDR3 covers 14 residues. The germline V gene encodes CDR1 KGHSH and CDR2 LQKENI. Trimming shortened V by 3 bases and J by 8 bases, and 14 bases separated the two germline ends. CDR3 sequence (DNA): TGTGCCAGCTCACCGGAAAGGGGTACGGACATTCAGTACTTC. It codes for CASSPERGTDIQYF.

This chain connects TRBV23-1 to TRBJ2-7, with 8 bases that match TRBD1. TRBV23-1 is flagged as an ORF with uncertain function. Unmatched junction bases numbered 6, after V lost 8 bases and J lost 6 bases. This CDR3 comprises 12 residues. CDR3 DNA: TGCGCCAGCCTCTGGGGACAGGCCGAGCAGTACTTC. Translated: CASLWGQAEQYF.

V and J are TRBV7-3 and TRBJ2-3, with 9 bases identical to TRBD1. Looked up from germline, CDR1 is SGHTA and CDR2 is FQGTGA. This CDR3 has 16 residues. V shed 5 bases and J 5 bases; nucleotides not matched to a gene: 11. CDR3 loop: CASSPRDRTGEDTQYF. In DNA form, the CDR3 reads TGTGCCAGCAGCCCGAGGGACCGGACAGGGGAAGATACGCAGTATTTT.

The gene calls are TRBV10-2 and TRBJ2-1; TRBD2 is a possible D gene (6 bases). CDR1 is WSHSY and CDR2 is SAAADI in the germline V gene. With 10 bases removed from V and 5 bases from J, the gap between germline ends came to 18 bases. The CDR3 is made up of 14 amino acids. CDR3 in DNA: TGCGCCACCTCCCTGAGAAGGGAGGACAATGAGCAGTTCTTC. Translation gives CATSLRREDNEQFF.

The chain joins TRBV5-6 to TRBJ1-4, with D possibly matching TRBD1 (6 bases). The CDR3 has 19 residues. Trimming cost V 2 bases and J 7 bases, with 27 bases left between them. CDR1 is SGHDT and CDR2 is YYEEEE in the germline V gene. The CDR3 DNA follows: TGTGCCAGCAGCTTAAAGCAGGGGATGAAGAGAGCGGGAGGTGAAAAACTGTTTTTT. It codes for CASSLKQGMKRAGGEKLFF.

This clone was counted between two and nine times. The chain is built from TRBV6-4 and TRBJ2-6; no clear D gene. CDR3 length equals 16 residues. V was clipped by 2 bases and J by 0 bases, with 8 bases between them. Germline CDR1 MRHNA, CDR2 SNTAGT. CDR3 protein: CASSDEADSGANVLTF. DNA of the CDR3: TGTGCCAGCAGTGACGAGGCAGACTCTGGGGCCAACGTCCTGACTTTC.

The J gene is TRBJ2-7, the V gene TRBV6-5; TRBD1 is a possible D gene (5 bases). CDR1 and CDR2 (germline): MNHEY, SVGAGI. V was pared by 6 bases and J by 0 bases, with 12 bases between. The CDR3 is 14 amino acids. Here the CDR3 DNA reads TGTGCCAGCAGAGACAGTCCCGGCTCCTACGAGCAGTACTTC. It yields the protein CASRDSPGSYEQYF.

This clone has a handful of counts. The CDR3 loop reads CASIITSPETQYF. CDR3 DNA: TGTGCCAGCATCATAACTAGCCCAGAGACCCAGTACTTC. The rearrangement uses TRBV6-6 and TRBJ2-5; D may be TRBD2 (6 bases). The CDR3 sequence is 13 residues long. From germline, CDR1 is MNHNY and CDR2 SVGAGI (reference sequence). V was pared by 7 bases and J by 4 bases, with 13 bases between.